Shown below are 20 T cell receptor beta chains from a single sample sequenced in a study of cytomegalovirus exposure and HLA in healthy donors. Researchers ran the PCR with 60 Vbeta and 13 Jbeta primers. Measured with immunoSEQ multiplex PCR; TCRdb has only the in-frame clones, and not every one. Found here are over 100,000 clones; the top ten clones hold 1.5% to 2%. Sequencing was performed on PBMCs. These receptors originate from a man younger than 35 in good health and CMV-seronegative.

The chain recombines TRBV7-2 with TRBJ1-3; no definite D call. V was clipped by 4 bases and J by 7 bases, with 8 bases between them. Germline CDR1 reads SGHTA; CDR2 reads FQGNSA. This CDR3 is 12 amino acids long. The CDR3 region is CASSSERNTIYF. CDR3 nucleotides: TGTGCCAGCAGCTCCGAGAGGAACACCATATATTTT.

The CDR3 DNA follows: TGTGCCAGCAGTTACGCGGGACAGGTTGAAGCTTTCTTT. This encodes CASSYAGQVEAFF. The chain recombines TRBV6-5 with TRBJ1-1, with 8 bases aligning to TRBD1. Germline trimming cut 2 bases from V and 7 bases from J; bases unmatched to any gene: 3. Germline CDR1 MNHEY, CDR2 SVGAGI. CDR3 size: 13 residues.

The chain is built from TRBV4-3 and TRBJ1-1, with D maybe TRBD1 (5 bases). V dropped 1 base and J dropped 10 bases, with 16 bases sitting between them. CDR3 size: 14 residues. Germline CDR1 is LGHNA and CDR2 is YSLEER. For the CDR3, the DNA is TGCGCCAGCAGCCAAGGGTCGATTGGGGGGGGAGCTTTCTTT. Amino acid sequence: CASSQGSIGGGAFF.

This chain links TRBV19 with TRBJ1-5; 7 bases match TRBD1. V lost 7 bases to trimming and J lost 4 bases; unmatched junction nucleotides: 10. The length of the CDR3 is 15 residues. Germline V gene sequence: CDR1 LNHDA, CDR2 SQIVND (reference sequence). The CDR3 sequence is CASKEGAGGNQPQHF. In DNA form, the CDR3 reads TGTGCCAGTAAAGAGGGGGCTGGTGGGAATCAGCCCCAGCATTTT. Full variable domain (remainder filled in from reference TRBV19 and TRBJ1-5): DGGITQSPKYLFRKEGQNVTLSCEQNLNHDAMYWYRQDPGQGLRLIYYSQIVNDFQKGDIAEGYSVSREKKESFPLTVTSAQKNPTAFYLCASKEGAGGNQPQHFGDGTRLSIL.

The chain links TRBV19 to TRBJ1-1, with 7 positions matching TRBD1. After removal of 5 bases from V and 6 bases from J, the junction contained 15 bases not matched to a gene. Germline CDR1 and CDR2: LNHDA and SQIVND (reference sequence). The CDR3 length is 16 residues. The CDR3 loop reads CASSAFDRVVTAEAFF. CDR3 DNA sequence: TGTGCCAGTAGTGCCTTTGACAGGGTAGTAACGGCTGAAGCTTTCTTT.

The chain is built from TRBV7-9 and TRBJ1-5; tentative D call: TRBD1 (5 bases). Trimming cost V 5 bases and J 6 bases, with 14 bases left between them. Looked up from germline, CDR1 is SEHNR and CDR2 is FQNEAQ (reference sequence). The CDR3 extends over 14 amino acids. CDR3 DNA sequence: TGTGCCAGCAGCCCGACGGGGGATGGTCAGCCCCAGCATTTT. Its protein is CASSPTGDGQPQHF. Full variable domain (missing parts from reference TRBV7-9 and TRBJ1-5): DTGVSQNPRHKITKRGQNVTFRCDPISEHNRLYWYRQTLGQGPEFLTYFQNEAQLEKSRLLSDRFSAERPKGSFSTLEIQRTEQGDSAMYLCASSPTGDGQPQHFGDGTRLSIL.

CDR3 bases: TGTGCCAGCTCACTCATAGACAGTGGCGTTCAGCCCCAGCATTTT. This sequence encodes CASSLIDSGVQPQHF. The gene calls are TRBV18 and TRBJ1-5; D may be TRBD1 (5 bases). CDR1 is KGHSH, CDR2 LQKENI, per germline. V was shortened by 4 bases and J by 6 bases, with 16 bases between the two germline ends. The CDR3 is 15 amino acids.

CDR3 sequence reads: CASSQTRYNEQFF. CDR3 bases: TGCGCCAGCAGCCAAACTCGTTACAATGAGCAGTTCTTC. The chain links TRBV4-3 to TRBJ2-1; no reliable D call. The ends were cut back, 2 bases at V and 4 bases at J, with 6 bases in the middle. The CDR3 is 13 residues long. Germline V CDR1 and CDR2: LGHNA, YSLEER.

The V and J genes are TRBV9 and TRBJ1-2, with 8 bases aligning to TRBD1. With 4 bases clipped from V and 0 bases from J, the junction kept 5 bases outside the gene matches. Germline V gene lookup returns CDR1 SGDLS and CDR2 YYNGEE. CDR3 length: 15 amino acids. The DNA of the CDR3 is TGTGCCAGCAGCCCCGGGACAGGTTCTAACTATGGCTACACCTTC. The encoded protein is CASSPGTGSNYGYTF.

The chain combines TRBV27 with TRBJ2-7; D possibly corresponds to TRBD2 (6 bases). The CDR3 has 14 amino acids. Trimming removed 5 bases from V and 1 base from J, with 12 bases in between. Germline V CDR1 and CDR2: MNHEY, SMNVEV (reference sequence). The CDR3 is CASSDWRESYEQYF. The CDR3 DNA reads TGTGCCAGCAGTGATTGGAGGGAATCCTACGAGCAGTACTTC.

The chain recombines TRBV19 with TRBJ1-2; perhaps TRBD1 as D (5 bases). Germline CDR1 reads LNHDA; CDR2 reads SQIVND (reference sequence). V lost 6 bases to trimming and J lost 4 bases, with 12 bases between them. This CDR3 region has 13 residues. The CDR3 protein is CASRRDFGYGYTF. CDR3 coding DNA: TGTGCCAGTAGAAGGGACTTTGGCTATGGCTACACCTTC. Filled out from reference TRBV19 and TRBJ1-2, the complete variable domain reads DGGITQSPKYLFRKEGQNVTLSCEQNLNHDAMYWYRQDPGQGLRLIYYSQIVNDFQKGDIAEGYSVSREKKESFPLTVTSAQKNPTAFYLCASRRDFGYGYTFGSGTRLTVV.

The chain couples TRBV6-5 to TRBJ2-7, with a weak D call TRBD1 (5 bases). CDR1 is MNHEY, CDR2 SVGAGI, per germline. With 1 base removed from V and 4 bases from J, the gap between germline ends came to 14 bases. CDR3 length: 15 residues. The CDR3: CASSYFQGHGYEQYF. CDR3 bases: TGTGCCAGCAGTTACTTCCAGGGCCATGGTTACGAGCAGTACTTC.

The chain joins TRBV18 to TRBJ1-5; D not certain. V was trimmed by 2 bases and J by 4 bases, leaving 24 bases between them. This CDR3 is built from 19 residues. Per the germline V gene, CDR1 is KGHSH and CDR2 is LQKENI. The CDR3 spells CASSPYEVASAPENQPQHF. CDR3 coding DNA: TGTGCCAGCTCACCATACGAGGTTGCATCGGCACCGGAGAATCAGCCCCAGCATTTT. Together with reference TRBV18 and TRBJ1-5, the CDR3 gives the full variable domain: NAGVMQNPRHLVRRRGQEARLRCSPMKGHSHVYWYRQLPEEGLKFMVYLQKENIIDESGMPKERFSAEFPKEGPSILRIQQVVRGDSAAYFCASSPYEVASAPENQPQHFGDGTRLSIL.

This CDR3 reads CASSSFGAGGYTF. CDR3 DNA: TGTGCCAGCAGCTCCTTTGGGGCCGGAGGCTACACCTTC. The chain joins TRBV11-2 to TRBJ1-2, with TRBD1 as a possible D gene (5 bases). With 4 bases removed from V and 8 bases from J, the gap between germline ends came to 14 bases. The CDR3 extends over 13 amino acids. The germline V gene has CDR1 SGHAT and CDR2 FQNNGV.

The J gene is TRBJ2-5, the V gene TRBV4-1; D is possibly TRBD1 (5 bases). The CDR3 has 15 residues. The germline V gene has CDR1 MGHRA and CDR2 YSYEKL. V gave up 1 base and J gave up 7 bases, with 16 bases separating them. CDR3 protein: CASSQGQMGRGTQYF. The CDR3 nucleotides read TGCGCCAGCAGCCAAGGACAGATGGGTAGGGGGACCCAGTACTTC.

As DNA, the CDR3 is TGTGCCAGCAGCCGAGGCGGGTGGAATTCACCCCTCCACTTT. This encodes CASSRGGWNSPLHF. This rearrangement joins TRBV5-6 to TRBJ1-6, with unresolved D. Germline lookup yields CDR1 SGHDT and CDR2 YYEEEE. The CDR3 loop spans 14 amino acids. The germline V and J ends were trimmed by 4 bases and 7 bases, with 12 bases remaining between them.

This chain links TRBV7-8 with TRBJ1-1, with D tentatively TRBD1 (6 bases). The CDR3 has 14 residues. V was clipped by 5 bases and J by 4 bases, with 14 bases between them. Germline values: CDR1 SGHVS, CDR2 FQNEAQ. The chain's CDR3 is CASSQLQGSTEAFF. The DNA of the CDR3 is TGTGCCAGCAGCCAACTTCAGGGGAGCACTGAAGCTTTCTTT.

This chain uses TRBV4-3 with TRBJ1-2; D not certain. CDR3 size: 13 residues. The germline CDR1 and CDR2 sequences are LGHNA and YSLEER. V lost 2 bases and J 8 bases, leaving 12 bases between the germline ends. Here the CDR3 DNA reads TGCGCCAGCAGCCAAACCCAGGTTGGCGGCTACACCTTC. It is translated as CASSQTQVGGYTF.

The chain couples TRBV18 to TRBJ1-2; D gene ambiguous. V was pared by 5 bases and J by 2 bases, with 27 bases between. Germline V gene sequence: CDR1 KGHSH, CDR2 LQKENI. The CDR3 sequence is 19 residues long. The CDR3 DNA is TGTGCCAGCTCAGATAGTCGAAATGACCCACAGTTTTCCAACTATGGCTACACCTTC. The encoded protein is CASSDSRNDPQFSNYGYTF. Variable domain in full (rest from reference TRBV18 and TRBJ1-2): NAGVMQNPRHLVRRRGQEARLRCSPMKGHSHVYWYRQLPEEGLKFMVYLQKENIIDESGMPKERFSAEFPKEGPSILRIQQVVRGDSAAYFCASSDSRNDPQFSNYGYTFGSGTRLTVV.

The J gene is TRBJ2-7, the V gene TRBV16, with TRBD2 matching over 12 bases. The J segment lost 2 bases and the V segment lost 0 bases, leaving 8 bases of the junction unmatched. The CDR3 sequence is 18 residues long. The V gene's germline CDR1 is KGHSY and CDR2 FQNENV. CDR3 residues: CASSQSTITSGRPYEQYF. For the CDR3, the DNA is TGTGCCAGCAGCCAATCGACGATTACTAGCGGGAGGCCCTACGAGCAGTACTTC. The variable domain in full, with the rest retrieved from reference TRBV16 and TRBJ2-7, is GEEVAQTPKHLVRGEGQKAKLYCAPIKGHSYVFWYQQVLKNEFKFLISFQNENVFDETGMPKERFSAKCLPNSPCSLEIQATKLEDSAVYFCASSQSTITSGRPYEQYFGPGTRLTVT.